These T cell receptor beta chains were read from a single sample in a study of T cell responses to AZD1222 COVID-19 vaccine. TCRdb's copy holds only in-frame clones and misses some; the assay was immunoSEQ multiplex PCR. The table shows about 140,000 clones, with almost 95% occurring only once. The sequencing used peripheral blood, collected on day 0 of AZD1222 vaccination. All receptors come from an adult in good health. The CDR3 runs from the conserved cysteine through the conserved F or W. Rows give clone size only sometimes, using once, few, many, or a class for an expanded clone.

clone size	V gene	J gene	CDR3 protein
NA	TRBV19	TRBJ1-5	CASSISNQPQHF
NA	TRBV7-2	TRBJ2-2	CASSLVLGAGELFF
NA	TRBV9	TRBJ1-2	CASSATPGDGYTF
NA	TRBV19	TRBJ1-5	CASRPQGGDGNQPQHF
NA	TRBV5-6	TRBJ2-7	CASSSGQPSYEQYF
NA	TRBV19	TRBJ1-4	CASTQGRANEKLFF
NA	TRBV29-1	TRBJ2-2	CSVGLAGGAGELFF
NA	TRBV5-1	TRBJ2-2	CASSSLDRGTGELFF
NA	TRBV10-2	TRBJ2-7	CASSEFHEQYF
NA	TRBV19	TRBJ2-5	CASNRDRGQETQYF
NA	TRBV5-1	TRBJ2-5	CASSLSTSGDQETQYF
NA	TRBV4-1	TRBJ2-2	CASSQGSGGTGELFF
NA	TRBV7-8	TRBJ1-1	CASSLGGVEAFF
NA	TRBV9	TRBJ2-7	CASSVTSSSSYEQYF
NA	TRBV4-2	TRBJ1-1	CASSQDSGWGEAFF
few	TRBV4-1	TRBJ1-1	CASSRRGLNTEAFF
NA	TRBV6-2/TRBV6-3	TRBJ2-5	CASSYRETQYF
NA	TRBV19	TRBJ2-6	CASSKVTGGSGANVLTF
NA	TRBV6-2/TRBV6-3	TRBJ1-5	CASSYLSQNQPQHF
NA	TRBV12-3/TRBV12-4	TRBJ2-7	CASSYQGAYEQYF
NA	TRBV28	TRBJ2-2	CASLDRTNTGELFF
NA	TRBV9	TRBJ2-7	CASSVGGGSPYEQYF
NA	TRBV9	TRBJ1-1	CASRLKQGAGLGTEAFF
NA	TRBV5-1	TRBJ1-3	CASSFTGGRNTIYF
NA	TRBV7-9	TRBJ2-5	CASSTQWGSQETQYF
NA	TRBV24-1	TRBJ1-1	CATSDLQGRDGAFF
once	TRBV2	TRBJ2-7	CASSEGSGESGYEQYF
NA	TRBV6-1	TRBJ1-1	CASSDSMNTEAFF
NA	TRBV3-1/TRBV3-2	TRBJ2-1	CASSQDNRGYGRDNEQFF
NA	TRBV7-2	TRBJ1-1	CASSLFGTGQGAFF
NA	TRBV3-1/TRBV3-2	TRBJ1-2	CASSQDITGGGYTF
NA	TRBV2	TRBJ1-1	CASSYRQMNTEAFF
NA	TRBV30	TRBJ2-5	CAWSNGAKQETQYF
once	TRBV10-3	TRBJ2-5	CAISDREETQYF
NA	TRBV6-2/TRBV6-3	TRBJ1-1	CASSYKVNTEAFF
NA	TRBV30	TRBJ2-1	CAWSGGGPDQFF
NA	TRBV21-1	TRBJ2-3	CASSKALREDREKDTQYF
NA	TRBV30	TRBJ1-2	CAWSGLDFGGYTF
NA	TRBV28	TRBJ2-5	CASSLYPQGGWETQYF
NA	TRBV7-9	TRBJ1-2	CASSQPIFQERHGYTF
NA	TRBV2	TRBJ2-3	CASNKREWTDTQYF
NA	TRBV13	TRBJ1-6	CASSPYGGENSPLHF
NA	TRBV5-1	TRBJ2-7	CASSLGSGRADEQYF
NA	TRBV5-1	TRBJ1-3	CASSIGQGAGNTIYF
NA	TRBV7-6	TRBJ2-2	CASSLVSFSTGGVSTGELFF
NA	TRBV10-2	TRBJ1-2	CASSEPGLNYGYTF
once	TRBV6-5	TRBJ2-3	CASSWGRGASDTQYF
NA	TRBV29-1	TRBJ2-7	CSVSGGESYEQYF
NA	TRBV7-2	TRBJ2-5	CASRREYQETQYF